This T cell receptor beta chain appears in the sequencing data of a study of blood T cell repertoires in COVID-19. Germline loops: CDR1 SGHRS, CDR2 YFSETQ. The CDR3 extends over 19 amino acids. V trimming: 0 bases; J trimming: 0 bases; junction bases outside the gene matches: 10. Here immunoSEQ multiplex PCR was the method, and the copy in TCRdb shows in-frame clones only, minus some. Here the sample spans about 190,000 clones, around 80% being singletons. The sequenced material came from peripheral blood. The receptor comes from a woman aged 55 to 70 with COVID-19, enrolled during active disease. The chain is built from TRBV5-1 and TRBJ1-4, with 8 bases aligning to TRBD1. The CDR3 DNA sequence: TGCGCCAGCAGCTTGGACGGGACAGGACAGTATGCAACTAATGAAAAACTGTTTTTT. The encoded protein is CASSLDGTGQYATNEKLFF.